Sequencing of this T cell receptor (beta chain) was carried out in a study of T cell repertoires in ileal Crohn's disease. Study-wide points: High-frequency clones were more common in sorted CD8 than CD4 cells. Clonality above 26.8% at surgery always came with endoscopic recurrence.

About this clone itself: Its target is not known.

The time point denotes: inflamed ileum from the surgical specimen. Some clones are missing from TCRdb's copy, which holds only in-frame ones; the method was immunoSEQ multiplex PCR. The table has more than 15,000 clones, 70% to 80% seen once. Unmatched junction bases numbered 6, after V lost 7 bases and J lost 8 bases. The CDR3 length is 12 residues. CDR1 is SQVTM, CDR2 ANQGSEA, per germline. Material: ileal tissue. The TCR sequence derives from an adult with Crohn's disease. The gene calls are TRBV29-1 and TRBJ1-2; TRBD1 agrees at 11 bases. CDR3 protein: CSAGQGAGGYTF. The CDR3 bases are TGCAGCGCCGGACAGGGGGCAGGAGGCTACACCTTC.